The 12 T cell receptor beta chains below were found in one sample sequenced in a study of T cells in localized non-small cell lung cancer. Repertoires were generated with immunoSEQ multiplex PCR, while TCRdb's copy carries only in-frame clones and drops some. This sample has around 34,000 clones, with 93% found just once. The sample consisted of peripheral blood, taken before any cancer treatment. These receptors came from a female donor of 60 years or more with stage I lung adenocarcinoma.

This rearrangement joins TRBV10-2 to TRBJ1-1, with unresolved D. The germline V gene encodes CDR1 WSHSY and CDR2 SAAADI. The V and J ends lost 11 bases and 4 bases respectively, with 17 bases between them. This CDR3 spans 13 amino acids. The CDR3 loop reads CASGEETSTEAFF. The CDR3 bases are TGCGCCTCCGGGGAGGAAACGAGCACTGAAGCTTTCTTT.

The chain recombines TRBV4-1 with TRBJ2-3, with 9 bases matching TRBD2. Germline CDR1 is MGHRA and CDR2 is YSYEKL. The CDR3 runs to 16 residues. V shed 4 bases and J 5 bases; nucleotides not matched to a gene: 10. CDR3 bases: TGCGCCAGCAGCCTCGCGCAGCGGGGGGTCGGAGATACGCAGTATTTT. Translating it yields CASSLAQRGVGDTQYF.

V and J are TRBV5-5 and TRBJ2-3, with D unresolved. The CDR3 is 12 amino acids. Germline V gene sequence: CDR1 SGHKS, CDR2 YYEKEE (reference sequence). Trimming stripped 2 bases from V and 5 bases from J, with 6 bases between. The CDR3 reads CASSLEVDTQYF. CDR3 sequence (DNA): TGTGCCAGCAGCTTAGAGGTAGATACGCAGTATTTT.

The genes are TRBV6-6 and TRBJ1-4; D gene unclear. CDR3 length: 15 residues. The germline V and J ends were trimmed by 4 bases and 8 bases, with 17 bases remaining between them. The germline V gene encodes CDR1 MNHNY and CDR2 SVGAGI (reference sequence). The CDR3 DNA reads as TGTGCCAGCAGTTCCCCTTTGGGGATCGCCGAAAAACTGTTTTTT. Residues: CASSSPLGIAEKLFF.

The chain uses TRBV28 and TRBJ2-7; 10 nucleotides match TRBD1. From germline, CDR1 is MDHEN and CDR2 SYDVKM. The CDR3 sequence is 18 residues long. V was clipped by 4 bases and J by 3 bases; unmatched bases: 15. The CDR3 DNA is TGTGCCAGCAGTTCCCCCACCTCCGACAGGGGGCAGTTCTACGAGCAGTACTTC. This gives the protein CASSSPTSDRGQFYEQYF.

This clone was detected only once. The chain employs TRBV7-9 and TRBJ1-5; D is possibly TRBD1 (5 bases). V was clipped by 5 bases and J by 7 bases, with 12 bases between them. The CDR3 sequence is 13 residues long. CDR1 and CDR2 (germline): SEHNR, FQNEAQ (reference sequence). CDR3 protein: CASSREGVQPQHF. CDR3 DNA: TGTGCCAGCAGCCGAGAAGGGGTGCAGCCCCAGCATTTT.

V is TRBV5-1 and J is TRBJ2-2; 16 positions match TRBD2. The V gene end was trimmed by 3 bases and the J gene end by 2 bases; junction bases not matched to a gene: 7. CDR3 length: 19 residues. Germline V gene sequence: CDR1 SGHRS, CDR2 YFSETQ. As DNA, the CDR3 is TGCGCCAGCAGCTCGTTGGGACTAGCGGGAGGGCTTAACACCGGGGAGCTGTTTTTT. Its translation is CASSSLGLAGGLNTGELFF. Variable domain in full (rest from reference TRBV5-1 and TRBJ2-2): KAGVTQTPRYLIKTRGQQVTLSCSPISGHRSVSWYQQTPGQGLQFLFEYFSETQRNKGNFPGRFSGRQFSNSRSEMNVSTLELGDSALYLCASSSLGLAGGLNTGELFFGEGSRLTVL.

This chain connects TRBV5-4 to TRBJ2-4; D remains unclear. Germline V gene lookup returns CDR1 SGHNT and CDR2 YYREEE (reference sequence). V lost 9 bases and J 1 base, leaving 11 bases between the germline ends. The length of the CDR3 is 13 residues. CDR3 DNA sequence: TGTGCCACCCAGACGTGGGCCAAAAACATTCAGTACTTC. As protein: CATQTWAKNIQYF. The variable domain in full, with the rest retrieved from reference TRBV5-4 and TRBJ2-4, is ETGVTQSPTHLIKTRGQQVTLRCSSQSGHNTVSWYQQALGQGPQFIFQYYREEENGRGNFPPRFSGLQFPNYSSELNVNALELDDSALYLCATQTWAKNIQYFGAGTRLSVL.

The sample holds one count of this clone. The gene calls are TRBV7-2 and TRBJ2-7; 13 bases are shared with TRBD2. V was clipped by 1 base and J by 5 bases; unmatched bases: 2. Germline lookup yields CDR1 SGHTA and CDR2 FQGNSA. The CDR3 is 15 amino acids. The CDR3 region has the DNA TGTGCCAGCAGCTTAGTAGGGACTAGCGGGGACGAGCAGTACTTC. As protein: CASSLVGTSGDEQYF.

The CDR3 reads CASRDQGIYGELFF. As DNA, the CDR3 is TGTGCCAGCCGGGACCAGGGTATCTACGGGGAGCTGTTTTTT. The gene calls are TRBV2 and TRBJ2-2; either TRBD1 or TRBD2 may supply D (5 bases each). From germline, CDR1 is SNHLY and CDR2 FYNNEI. Trimming stripped 8 bases from V and 7 bases from J, with 17 bases between. The CDR3 is 14 residues long.

The rearrangement links TRBV28 to TRBJ1-5; the match to TRBD1 covers 9 bases. The CDR3 has 14 residues. V dropped 2 bases and J dropped 7; count of bases not matched to a gene: 3. Germline CDR1 and CDR2: MDHEN and SYDVKM. The CDR3 is CASSLTGGWQPQHF. CDR3 coding DNA: TGTGCCAGCAGTTTAACAGGGGGCTGGCAGCCCCAGCATTTT.

The chain couples TRBV5-1 to TRBJ1-1; D possibly corresponds to TRBD1 (6 bases). This CDR3 has 14 residues. Germline loops: CDR1 SGHRS, CDR2 YFSETQ. Trimming took 0 bases from V and 4 from J, leaving 10 bases between them. Here the CDR3 reads CASSLAGGTTEAFF. CDR3 coding DNA: TGCGCCAGCAGCTTGGCTGGGGGCACCACTGAAGCTTTCTTT. The full variable domain, rest sourced from reference TRBV5-1 and TRBJ1-1, is KAGVTQTPRYLIKTRGQQVTLSCSPISGHRSVSWYQQTPGQGLQFLFEYFSETQRNKGNFPGRFSGRQFSNSRSEMNVSTLELGDSALYLCASSLAGGTTEAFFGQGTRLTVV.